In this sample, the clone carrying this T cell receptor (beta chain) turned up many times. Its specificity is unknown. TCRdb reprocessed the RACE reads via MiXCR and lists one record per CDR3 protein. In the table there are approximately 260,000 distinct CDR3 sequences, approximately 8.6% of which are singletons. This sample is part of a study of human T cells and chemical hapten exposure. Overall study: The patients, most of them female, presented with alopecia areata, totalis or universalis. Small discrepancies in pooled library volume mainly accounted for the varying TCR yields per sample.

Time point reported: pre-sensitization, week 0. The treatment here: therapeutic diphenylcyclopropenone sensitization with weekly scalp DPC. This CDR3 has 15 residues. In germline, CDR1 is LGHDT, CDR2 YNNKEL (reference sequence). V lost 5 bases to trimming and J lost 4 bases, with 16 bases between them. Study observations and caveats: Correlating positively with patch test score were the PT1 expanded TCR counts. With regard to DPC sensitization, TCRs above 1 in 1000 frequency did not change.

Material: whole blood, obtained in connection with sensitization to the hapten diphenylcyclopropenone (DPC). This chain links TRBV3-1 with TRBJ2-3, with TRBD2 as a possible D gene (6 bases). The sequence came from a woman aged 40 to 55 with alopecia areata. Some clones in this sample may be carry-over from other donors' samples. CDR3 protein: CASSSTSGSPDTQYF. For the CDR3, the DNA is TGTGCCAGCAGCTCCACCTCCGGGAGTCCAGATACGCAGTATTTT.